This T cell receptor beta chain is drawn from a study of beta chain features in type 1 diabetes. Every isolated RNA sample was fully reverse transcribed, so sequencing captured expressed TCRB transcripts. Using immunoSEQ multiplex PCR, the repertoire was profiled, and TCRdb retains in-frame clones only, with some absent. Of 600,000 to 700,000 clones listed, roughly 12% are singletons. This clone was counted only a few times. Its target is not known. Overall study findings and caveats: Type 1 diabetes patients had TCRB CDR3s that were shorter (moderately but significantly so) in all four CD4+ subsets.

CDR3 length: 17 residues. The germline CDR1 and CDR2 sequences are MDHEN and SYDVKM. With 6 bases clipped from V and 2 bases from J, the junction kept 9 bases outside the gene matches. The chain joins TRBV28 to TRBJ2-6, with 8 bases fitting TRBD1. Sequencing was carried out using naive CD4+ T cells from blood. The receptor was derived from a man aged 25 to 45 with type 1 diabetes. The CDR3 loop is CASSPAPGGPGANVLTF. The CDR3 region has the DNA TGTGCCAGCAGCCCCGCACCAGGGGGCCCTGGGGCCAACGTCCTGACTTTC.